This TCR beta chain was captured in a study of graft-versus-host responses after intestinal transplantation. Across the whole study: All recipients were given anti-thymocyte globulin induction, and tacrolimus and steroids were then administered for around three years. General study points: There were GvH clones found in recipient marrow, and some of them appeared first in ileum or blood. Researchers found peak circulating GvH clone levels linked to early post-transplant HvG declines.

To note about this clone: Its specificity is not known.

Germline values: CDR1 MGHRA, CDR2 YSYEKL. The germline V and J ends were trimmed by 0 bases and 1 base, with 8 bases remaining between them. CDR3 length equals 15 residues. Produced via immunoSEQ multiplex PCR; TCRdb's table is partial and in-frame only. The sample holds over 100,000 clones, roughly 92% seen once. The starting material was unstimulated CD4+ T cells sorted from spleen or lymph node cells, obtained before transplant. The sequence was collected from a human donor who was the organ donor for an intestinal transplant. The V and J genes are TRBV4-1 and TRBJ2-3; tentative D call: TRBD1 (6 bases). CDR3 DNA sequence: TGCGCCAGCAGCCAAGATCGGACAGGCACAGATACGCAGTATTTT. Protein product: CASSQDRTGTDTQYF.